Listed here are 26 T cell receptor beta chains from one sample, sequenced in a study of cytomegalovirus exposure and HLA in healthy donors. PCR used 60 Vbeta primers and 13 Jbeta primers. TCRdb's copy holds only in-frame clones and misses some; the assay was immunoSEQ multiplex PCR. Of 150,000 to 200,000 clones listed, around 82% are singletons. The sample taken for sequencing was PBMCs. The receptor set was obtained from a boy under 18 in good health and CMV-seronegative.

This chain links TRBV11-3 with TRBJ2-5; D may be TRBD1 (7 bases). The V and J ends lost 1 base and 5 bases respectively, with 17 bases between them. The CDR3 extends over 16 amino acids. Germline V gives CDR1 SGHNT, CDR2 YENEEA. The CDR3: CASSLGQGGGGETQYF. The DNA of the CDR3 is TGTGCCAGCAGCTTAGGCCAAGGAGGGGGCGGTGAGACCCAGTACTTC.

This rearrangement joins TRBV19 to TRBJ2-1, with 10 bases aligning to TRBD2. The CDR3 has 14 amino acids. In germline, CDR1 is LNHDA, CDR2 SQIVND (reference sequence). Losses at the gene ends were 6 bases for V and 7 bases for J; bases not matched to a gene: 6. The CDR3 DNA sequence: TGTGCCAGTAGGACGGCTAGCGGGAGTAATGAGCAGTTCTTC. This encodes CASRTASGSNEQFF.

This rearrangement joins TRBV6-4 to TRBJ2-3; TRBD2 agrees at 8 bases. With 5 bases clipped from V and 4 bases from J, the junction kept 5 bases outside the gene matches. The CDR3 runs 14 residues. CDR1 MRHNA and CDR2 SNTAGT come from the germline V gene. CDR3 sequence reads: CASSPGGAADTQYF. CDR3 bases: TGTGCCAGCAGTCCGGGGGGGGCCGCAGATACGCAGTATTTT.

The count of this clone is one. The chain employs TRBV28 and TRBJ2-7, with TRBD2 as a possible D gene (6 bases). V was trimmed by 1 base and J by 7 bases, leaving 8 bases between them. In germline, CDR1 is MDHEN, CDR2 SYDVKM. The CDR3 covers 12 residues. Written as DNA, the CDR3 is TGTGCCAGCAGTTTATTGGGGGGTGAGCAGTACTTC. Amino acid sequence: CASSLLGGEQYF.

The rearrangement uses TRBV29-1 and TRBJ2-5; 12 bases line up with TRBD2. The J call is doubtful: the DNA matches TRBJ2-7 better. Germline assignment: CDR1 SQVTM and CDR2 ANQGSEA. The CDR3 covers 14 residues. The CDR3 loop reads CSVDSTSGRNEQYF. The CDR3 region has the DNA TGCAGCGTAGACTCGACTAGCGGGAGAAACGAGCAGTACTTC.

The genes are TRBV28 and TRBJ1-1, with D perhaps TRBD1 (6 bases). V lost 10 bases to trimming and J lost 3 bases, with 15 bases between them. Per the germline V gene, CDR1 is MDHEN and CDR2 is SYDVKM. The CDR3 extends over 13 amino acids. The CDR3 coding sequence is TGTGCCATTCGGGGGGGCTGGTACACTGAAGCTTTCTTT. Residues: CAIRGGWYTEAFF.

V usage is TRBV5-1 and J usage is TRBJ2-7; 10 bases agree with TRBD1. V gave up 4 bases and J gave up 7 bases; unmatched junction bases: 8. Per germline, CDR1 SGHRS and CDR2 YFSETQ. CDR3 size: 14 residues. In DNA form, the CDR3 reads TGCGCCAGCAGCAGGACAGGGGGGGACAGGGAGCAGTACTTC. Protein sequence: CASSRTGGDREQYF. The whole variable domain, filled in from reference TRBV5-1 and TRBJ2-7, reads KAGVTQTPRYLIKTRGQQVTLSCSPISGHRSVSWYQQTPGQGLQFLFEYFSETQRNKGNFPGRFSGRQFSNSRSEMNVSTLELGDSALYLCASSRTGGDREQYFGPGTRLTVT.

The V gene is TRBV27, the J gene TRBJ2-7; 8 nucleotides line up with TRBD2. V dropped 8 bases and J dropped 3; count of bases not matched to a gene: 6. This CDR3 is built from 13 residues. Germline-derived CDR1 and CDR2 are MNHEY and SMNVEV (reference sequence). CDR3 nucleotides: TGTGCCAGCGCTCCCGGGACTAGCTACGAGCAGTACTTC. It codes for CASAPGTSYEQYF.

The chain recombines TRBV30 with TRBJ1-4, with 12 positions matching TRBD1. The germline V gene encodes CDR1 GTSNPN and CDR2 SVGIG (reference sequence). This CDR3 spans 19 amino acids. Unmatched junction bases numbered 8, after V lost 0 bases and J lost 0 bases. CDR3 sequence (DNA): TGTGCCTGGAGTGTATTCTGGGGACAGGGGGCTTCAACTAATGAAAAACTGTTTTTT. It codes for CAWSVFWGQGASTNEKLFF.

The V and J genes are TRBV5-6 and TRBJ2-1; D remains unclear. Trimming removed 2 bases from V and 6 bases from J, with 12 bases in between. The V gene's germline CDR1 is SGHDT and CDR2 YYEEEE. This CDR3 has 14 residues. CDR3 nucleotide sequence: TGTGCCAGCAGCTTATTTCAGCGTGTCAATGAGCAGTTCTTC. Amino acids: CASSLFQRVNEQFF.

This chain joins TRBV5-6 and TRBJ2-3, with D possibly matching TRBD2 (5 bases). The CDR3 consists of 16 residues. The V gene's germline CDR1 is SGHDT and CDR2 YYEEEE. Trimming took off 6 bases at V and 2 bases at J, with 19 bases between the two ends. CDR3 residues: CASNIRKRFNTDTQYF. The DNA for the CDR3 is TGTGCCAGCAACATCCGAAAGCGGTTCAACACAGATACGCAGTATTTT.

The chain is built from TRBV5-1 and TRBJ2-3; D uncertain. Germline V gene data show CDR1 as SGHRS and CDR2 as YFSETQ. The CDR3 contains 14 residues. V was cut by 8 bases and J by 0 bases, with 13 bases left in between. The CDR3 protein is CASYLQSSTDTQYF. The CDR3 nucleotides read TGCGCCAGTTACCTACAGTCGAGCACAGATACGCAGTATTTT.

CDR3 residues: CASSQFALRGAKNIQYF. CDR3 in DNA: TGTGCCAGCAGCCAATTCGCGCTCCGGGGGGCCAAAAACATTCAGTACTTC. The chain couples TRBV7-4 to TRBJ2-4; a weak D match, TRBD2 (6 bases). V gave up 5 bases and J gave up 1 base, with 18 bases separating them. Germline V lookup: CDR1 SGHVT, CDR2 SQSDAQ. The CDR3 length is 17 residues.

The chain has TRBV15 and TRBJ1-6; no clear D gene. This CDR3 has 13 amino acids. Trimming took 4 bases from V and 11 from J, leaving 12 bases between them. Germline V gene lookup returns CDR1 LNHNV and CDR2 YYDKDF (reference sequence). The CDR3 region is CATSTRDRTPLHF. For the CDR3, the DNA is TGTGCCACCAGCACCCGGGATAGAACACCCCTCCACTTT.

V and J are TRBV19 and TRBJ1-5; D may be TRBD1 (5 bases). CDR1 and CDR2 (germline): LNHDA, SQIVND (reference sequence). The CDR3 is 14 amino acids. The V end lost 9 bases, the J end lost 1 base, and 13 bases lay between the germline ends. The CDR3 DNA follows: TGTGCCAGCGGACATCTCGGGAGCAATCAGCCCCAGCATTTT. Encoded protein: CASGHLGSNQPQHF.

Details on this clone: The junction and the germline gene differ at one end; a read error may be behind it. CDR3 nucleotides: TGTGCCAGCAGTTATGGGACAGGGGAACGGATTTTT. It translates to CASSYGTGERIF. V gene TRBV6-6 combines with J gene TRBJ1-4, with 10 positions matching TRBD1. Germline loops: CDR1 MNHNY, CDR2 SVGAGI (reference sequence). CDR3 length equals 12 residues.

The chain links TRBV30 to TRBJ1-1; 9 nucleotides line up with TRBD1. Germline V gives CDR1 GTSNPN, CDR2 SVGIG (reference sequence). Unmatched junction bases numbered 6, after V lost 5 bases and J lost 5 bases. This CDR3 comprises 13 residues. For the CDR3, the DNA is TGTGCCTGGGAACAGGGGGCAGGGACTGAAGCTTTCTTT. Translation gives CAWEQGAGTEAFF.

This clone was observed a single time. The V gene is TRBV19, the J gene TRBJ2-1; TRBD2 might be the D (5 bases). The V gene lost 9 bases and the J gene lost 0 bases, with 12 bases spanning the gap. The CDR3 spans 14 residues. Germline V gene sequence: CDR1 LNHDA, CDR2 SQIVND (reference sequence). Here the CDR3 DNA reads TGTGCCAGCCGGGGTTTGGGCTCCTACAATGAGCAGTTCTTC. Protein product: CASRGLGSYNEQFF.

The chain combines TRBV5-4 with TRBJ2-7; the D is unclear. The V end lost 4 bases, the J end lost 1 base, and 15 bases lay between the germline ends. This CDR3 comprises 15 residues. Germline V gene sequence: CDR1 SGHNT, CDR2 YYREEE (reference sequence). The CDR3, as DNA: TGTGCCAGCAGCAATTTCAAGACACGGTCCTACGAGCAGTACTTC. Translating gives CASSNFKTRSYEQYF.

V and J are TRBV2 and TRBJ2-1; the match to TRBD2 covers 7 bases. Trimming at V came to 2 bases and at J to 5 bases, leaving 0 bases not matched to a gene. This CDR3 contains 13 residues. Per germline, CDR1 SNHLY and CDR2 FYNNEI. The CDR3, as DNA: TGTGCCAGCAGTGAACTAGCGGACAATGAGCAGTTCTTC. This gives the protein CASSELADNEQFF.

This chain links TRBV27 with TRBJ2-3; D not resolved. This CDR3 contains 14 residues. V was trimmed by 5 bases and J by 3 bases, leaving 12 bases between them. The germline V gene encodes CDR1 MNHEY and CDR2 SMNVEV (reference sequence). In DNA, the CDR3 is TGTGCCAGCAGTGAAGAGACAAGGACAGATACGCAGTATTTT. Translated, it gives CASSEETRTDTQYF.

In this sample, this clone turned up a few times. The chain carries TRBV5-6 and TRBJ2-3; D unclear. Trimming cost V 3 bases and J 2 bases, with 19 bases left between them. This CDR3 spans 17 amino acids. Germline values: CDR1 SGHDT, CDR2 YYEEEE. The CDR3 is CASSSLMGSGITDTQYF. The CDR3 region has the DNA TGTGCCAGCAGCTCCTTGATGGGCAGTGGCATCACAGATACGCAGTATTTT.

The chain links TRBV2 to TRBJ2-3, with TRBD2 matching over 8 bases. The V segment lost 5 bases and the J segment 4 bases; nucleotides outside the gene matches: 20. Germline V gene data show CDR1 as SNHLY and CDR2 as FYNNEI. The CDR3 spans 19 residues. For the CDR3, the DNA is TGTGCCAGCAGTTCTATAGCGGGACTGATCACTCTTGACCCAGATACGCAGTATTTT. Translation gives CASSSIAGLITLDPDTQYF.

The chain couples TRBV7-3 to TRBJ2-7; D gene unclear. The V gene's germline CDR1 is SGHTA and CDR2 FQGTGA. This CDR3 contains 12 residues. V shed 2 bases and J shed 4 bases, with 6 bases lying between them. The CDR3 protein is CASSLPHYEQYF. CDR3 bases: TGTGCCAGCAGCTTACCCCATTACGAGCAGTACTTC.

J is TRBJ1-5 and V is TRBV6-6; D remains unclear. There are 14 residues in the CDR3. The V gene lost 2 bases and the J gene lost 6 bases, with 11 bases spanning the gap. CDR1 is MNHNY, CDR2 SVGAGI, per germline (reference sequence). CDR3 bases: TGTGCCAGCAGTTACAACGGGGAAGCTCAGCCCCAGCATTTT. It is translated as CASSYNGEAQPQHF.

This clone was recorded only once. The chain carries TRBV30 and TRBJ2-2, with D unclear. Germline-derived CDR1 and CDR2 are GTSNPN and SVGIG (reference sequence). The length of the CDR3 is 13 residues. V shed 2 bases and J shed 6 bases, with 10 bases lying between them. The CDR3 coding sequence is TGTGCCTGGAGTCTACGAATACCCGGGGAGCTGTTTTTT. Translating gives CAWSLRIPGELFF. The full variable domain, in which reference TRBV30 and TRBJ2-2 provide the parts outside the CDR3, is SQTIHQWPATLVQPVGSPLSLECTVEGTSNPNLYWYRQAAGRGLQLLFYSVGIGQISSEVPQNLSASRPQDRQFILSSKKLLLSDSGFYLCAWSLRIPGELFFGEGSRLTVL.